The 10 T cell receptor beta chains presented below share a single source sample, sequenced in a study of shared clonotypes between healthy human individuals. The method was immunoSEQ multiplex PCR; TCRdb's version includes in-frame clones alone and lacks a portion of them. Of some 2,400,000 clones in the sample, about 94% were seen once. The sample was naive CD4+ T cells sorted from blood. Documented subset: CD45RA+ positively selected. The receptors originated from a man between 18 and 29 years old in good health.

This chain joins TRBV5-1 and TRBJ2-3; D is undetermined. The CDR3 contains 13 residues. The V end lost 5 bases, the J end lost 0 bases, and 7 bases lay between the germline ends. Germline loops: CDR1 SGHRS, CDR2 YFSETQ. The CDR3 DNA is TGCGCCAGCAGGGGGATTAGCACAGATACGCAGTATTTT. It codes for CASRGISTDTQYF.

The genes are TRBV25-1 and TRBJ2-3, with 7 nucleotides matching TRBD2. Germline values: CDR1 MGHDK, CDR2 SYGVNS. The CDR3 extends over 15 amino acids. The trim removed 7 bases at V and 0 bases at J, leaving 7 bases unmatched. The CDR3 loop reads CASIGGSSSTDTQYF. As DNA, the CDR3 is TGTGCCAGCATTGGCGGGAGTAGTAGCACAGATACGCAGTATTTT.

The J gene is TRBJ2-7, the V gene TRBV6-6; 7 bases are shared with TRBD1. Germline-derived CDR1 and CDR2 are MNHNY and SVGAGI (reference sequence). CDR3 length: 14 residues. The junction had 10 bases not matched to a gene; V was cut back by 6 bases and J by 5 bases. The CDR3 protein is CASRTDRASHEQYF. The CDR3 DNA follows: TGTGCCAGCAGAACCGACAGGGCCAGTCACGAGCAGTACTTC.

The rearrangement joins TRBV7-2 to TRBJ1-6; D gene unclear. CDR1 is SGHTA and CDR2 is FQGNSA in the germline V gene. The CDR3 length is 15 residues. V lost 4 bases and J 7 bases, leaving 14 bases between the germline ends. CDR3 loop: CASSSGGLGNSPLHF. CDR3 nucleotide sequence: TGTGCCAGCAGCTCCGGTGGGCTCGGCAATTCACCCCTCCACTTT.

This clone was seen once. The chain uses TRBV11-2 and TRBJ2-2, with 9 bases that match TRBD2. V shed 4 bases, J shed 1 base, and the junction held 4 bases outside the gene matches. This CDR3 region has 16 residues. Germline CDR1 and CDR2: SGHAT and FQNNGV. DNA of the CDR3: TGTGCCAGCAGCTCCCGGACTAGCGTGAACACCGGGGAGCTGTTTTTT. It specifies CASSSRTSVNTGELFF.

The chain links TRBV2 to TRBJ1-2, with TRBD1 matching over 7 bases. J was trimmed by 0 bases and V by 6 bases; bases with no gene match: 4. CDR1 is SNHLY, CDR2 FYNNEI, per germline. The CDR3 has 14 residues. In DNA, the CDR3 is TGTGCCAGCAGAGGGACAGCTTCTAACTATGGCTACACCTTC. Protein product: CASRGTASNYGYTF. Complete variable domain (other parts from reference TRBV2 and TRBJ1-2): EPEVTQTPSHQVTQMGQEVILRCVPISNHLYFYWYRQILGQKVEFLVSFYNNEISEKSEIFDDQFSVERPDGSNFTLKIRSTKLEDSAMYFCASRGTASNYGYTFGSGTRLTVV.

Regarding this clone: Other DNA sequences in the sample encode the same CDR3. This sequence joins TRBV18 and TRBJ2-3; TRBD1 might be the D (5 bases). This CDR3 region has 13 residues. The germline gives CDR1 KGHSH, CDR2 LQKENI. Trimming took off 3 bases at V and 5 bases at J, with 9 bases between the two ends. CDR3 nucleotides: TGTGCCAGCTCACCGATTAGGGGAGATACGCAGTATTTT. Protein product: CASSPIRGDTQYF. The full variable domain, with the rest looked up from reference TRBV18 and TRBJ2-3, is NAGVMQNPRHLVRRRGQEARLRCSPMKGHSHVYWYRQLPEEGLKFMVYLQKENIIDESGMPKERFSAEFPKEGPSILRIQQVVRGDSAAYFCASSPIRGDTQYFGPGTRLTVL.

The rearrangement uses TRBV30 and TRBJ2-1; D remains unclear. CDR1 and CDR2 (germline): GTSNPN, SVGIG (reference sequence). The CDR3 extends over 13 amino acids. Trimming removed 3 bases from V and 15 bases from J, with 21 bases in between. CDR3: CAWSPGVLEKLFF. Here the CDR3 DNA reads TGTGCCTGGAGCCCTGGGGTGCTGGAGAAACTGTTCTTC.

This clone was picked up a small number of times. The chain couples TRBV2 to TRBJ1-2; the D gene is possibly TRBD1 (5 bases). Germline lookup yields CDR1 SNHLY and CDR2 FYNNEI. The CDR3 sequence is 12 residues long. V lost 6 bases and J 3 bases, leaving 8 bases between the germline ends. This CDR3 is CASRTTDYGYTF. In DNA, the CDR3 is TGTGCCAGCAGGACGACAGACTATGGCTACACCTTC.

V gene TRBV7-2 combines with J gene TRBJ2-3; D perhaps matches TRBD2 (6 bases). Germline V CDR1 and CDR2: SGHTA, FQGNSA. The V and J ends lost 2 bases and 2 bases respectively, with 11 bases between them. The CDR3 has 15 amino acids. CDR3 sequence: CASSLWDFSTDTQYF. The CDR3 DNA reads TGTGCCAGCAGCTTATGGGACTTCTCCACAGATACGCAGTATTTT. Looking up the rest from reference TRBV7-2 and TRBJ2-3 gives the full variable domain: GAGVSQSPSNKVTEKGKDVELRCDPISGHTALYWYRQSLGQGLEFLIYFQGNSAPDKSGLPSDRFSAERTGGSVSTLTIQRTQQEDSAVYLCASSLWDFSTDTQYFGPGTRLTVL.